The 20 T cell receptor beta chains below all came from one sample that was sequenced in a study of a mutant IDH1 vaccine in newly diagnosed glioma. Time point defined: week 5, during vaccination. Mutant IDH1 20-mer peptide, at 300 ug, made up each vaccine dose, with topical imiquimod. Libraries were prepared by immunoSEQ multiplex PCR; TCRdb keeps only in-frame clonotypes and omits some of them. This sample yields 45,000 to 65,000 clones, of which approximately 86% are seen a single time; 3% to 3.5% belongs to the top ten. No antigens are known for them. Here the sequenced sample was PBMCs, taken from a glioma patient whose treatment included an IDH1 peptide vaccine. These receptors were collected from a woman between 18 and 29 years old with glioma. Some clones in this sample may be carry-over from other donors' samples.

The chain carries TRBV18 and TRBJ2-5, with 10 bases aligning to TRBD1. V shed 5 bases, J shed 5 bases, and the junction held 5 bases outside the gene matches. CDR3 length equals 14 residues. The V gene's germline CDR1 is KGHSH and CDR2 LQKENI. CDR3 in amino acids: CASSVDRGHETQYF. The CDR3 bases are TGTGCCAGCTCAGTCGACAGGGGGCATGAGACCCAGTACTTC.

This chain uses TRBV4-1 with TRBJ2-7, with D possibly matching TRBD2 (5 bases). V was trimmed by 1 base and J by 2 bases, leaving 9 bases between them. From germline, CDR1 is MGHRA and CDR2 YSYEKL. The CDR3 sequence is 14 residues long. This CDR3 reads CASSQAAATYEQYF. The CDR3 DNA is TGCGCCAGCAGCCAAGCAGCGGCCACCTACGAGCAGTACTTC.

The chain uses TRBV7-9 and TRBJ1-2; D is unclear. V was pared by 5 bases and J by 4 bases, with 20 bases between. Germline loops: CDR1 SEHNR, CDR2 FQNEAQ (reference sequence). CDR3 length equals 16 residues. The CDR3 is CASSTEVGLGRYGYTF. In DNA form, the CDR3 reads TGTGCCAGCAGCACCGAAGTGGGCCTAGGTCGCTATGGCTACACCTTC.

The J gene is TRBJ2-1, the V gene TRBV10-3; 7 bases are a match to TRBD2. Germline CDR1 ENHRY, CDR2 SYGVKD. V lost 7 bases to trimming and J lost 2 bases; unmatched junction nucleotides: 2. The CDR3 is 13 residues long. CDR3 amino acids: CAITGRTYNEQFF. The CDR3 DNA follows: TGTGCCATCACCGGGAGGACCTACAATGAGCAGTTCTTC.

V and J are TRBV6-6 and TRBJ2-1, with TRBD2 matching 12 bases. CDR1 is MNHNY and CDR2 is SVGAGI in the germline V gene (reference sequence). Trimming cost V 6 bases and J 7 bases; bases outside gene matches: 7. There are 15 residues in the CDR3. The DNA for the CDR3 is TGTGCCAGCAGGAGTGGACTAGCGGGAATAAATGAGCAGTTCTTC. This gives the protein CASRSGLAGINEQFF.

The chain carries TRBV6-5 and TRBJ2-1; D remains ambiguous. Trimming shortened V by 4 bases and J by 4 bases, and 8 bases separated the two germline ends. Germline lookup yields CDR1 MNHEY and CDR2 SVGAGI. The CDR3 runs to 13 residues. CDR3 protein: CASSSPGYNEQFF. CDR3 in DNA: TGTGCCAGCAGTTCCCCAGGTTACAATGAGCAGTTCTTC.

This sequence joins TRBV14 and TRBJ2-7; 7 bases fit TRBD2. The CDR3 extends over 14 amino acids. Trimming removed 8 bases from V and 3 bases from J; junction bases left unmatched: 10. Per germline, CDR1 SGHDN and CDR2 FVKESK. The CDR3 here is CASGGGSAFYEQYF. The CDR3 DNA is TGTGCCAGCGGGGGGGGGTCAGCTTTCTACGAGCAGTACTTC.

J is TRBJ2-2 and V is TRBV12-5, with 10 bases that match TRBD1. This CDR3 has 15 amino acids. Losses at the gene ends were 6 bases for V and 6 bases for J; bases not matched to a gene: 7. Germline CDR1 reads LGHNT; CDR2 reads FRNRAP. The chain's CDR3 is CASGRTGGRAGELFF. CDR3 in DNA: TGTGCTAGTGGCAGGACAGGGGGGAGAGCCGGGGAGCTGTTTTTT.

The V and J genes are TRBV4-3 and TRBJ2-3, with D unclear. With 4 bases removed from V and 3 bases from J, the gap between germline ends came to 5 bases. This CDR3 has 12 amino acids. Germline V gives CDR1 LGHNA, CDR2 YSLEER. CDR3 nucleotides: TGCGCCAGCAGCCGAACGACAGATACGCAGTATTTT. Translation: CASSRTTDTQYF.

The J gene is TRBJ1-1, the V gene TRBV4-3, with TRBD1 as a possible D gene (6 bases). V was clipped by 0 bases and J by 11 bases, with 10 bases between them. Germline loops: CDR1 LGHNA, CDR2 YSLEER. The CDR3 spans 12 residues. The CDR3 DNA is TGCGCCAGCAGCCAAGAAGGGGGGCGTGCTTTCTTT. Protein product: CASSQEGGRAFF.

This chain links TRBV21-1 with TRBJ2-7; TRBD1 is the table's D call, not checked against the DNA. TRBV21-1 is designated a pseudogene. CDR3 length: 16 amino acids. CDR3 DNA sequence: TGTGCCAGCAGCCCCCCTCATACAACCAACAGGTGCGAGCAGTACTTC. Translated, it gives CASSPPHTTNRCEQYF.

The chain carries TRBV7-9 and TRBJ1-2; D uncertain. From germline, CDR1 is SEHNR and CDR2 FQNEAQ (reference sequence). This CDR3 region has 13 residues. Deletions cut 6 bases from V and 5 bases from J, with 13 bases between. The DNA of the CDR3 is TGTGCCAGCAGTCCCGTTGAAGGGTATGGCTACACCTTC. Translated: CASSPVEGYGYTF.

The rearrangement joins TRBV2 to TRBJ1-2; the D gene is possibly TRBD1 (5 bases). This CDR3 spans 15 amino acids. V gave up 6 bases and J gave up 4 bases, with 18 bases separating them. Looked up from germline, CDR1 is SNHLY and CDR2 is FYNNEI. CDR3 protein: CASRKGRMDLYGYTF. The CDR3 DNA reads TGTGCCAGCAGGAAGGGACGGATGGACCTCTATGGCTACACCTTC.

Note on this clone: Other nucleotide sequences in the sample specify the same CDR3. The chain carries TRBV10-3 and TRBJ1-4; D call uncertain. Trimming shortened V by 4 bases and J by 3 bases, and 9 bases separated the two germline ends. The CDR3 length is 14 residues. In germline, CDR1 is ENHRY, CDR2 SYGVKD. As DNA, the CDR3 is TGTGCCATCAGTGGGGATGGGTCTAATGAAAAACTGTTTTTT. Translation: CAISGDGSNEKLFF.

This rearrangement joins TRBV7-2 to TRBJ1-1; tentative D call: TRBD1 (6 bases). The CDR3 consists of 15 residues. Trimming cost V 1 base and J 6 bases, with 15 bases left between them. Per the germline V gene, CDR1 is SGHTA and CDR2 is FQGNSA. The CDR3 nucleotides read TGTGCCAGCAGCTTAGACTTCAGGGGCCCATCTGAAGCTTTCTTT. Protein sequence: CASSLDFRGPSEAFF. Full variable domain (missing parts from reference TRBV7-2 and TRBJ1-1): GAGVSQSPSNKVTEKGKDVELRCDPISGHTALYWYRQSLGQGLEFLIYFQGNSAPDKSGLPSDRFSAERTGGSVSTLTIQRTQQEDSAVYLCASSLDFRGPSEAFFGQGTRLTVV.

The V gene is TRBV19, the J gene TRBJ2-1, with TRBD2 identical over 14 bases. CDR1 is LNHDA and CDR2 is SQIVND in the germline V gene (reference sequence). V was pared by 2 bases and J by 2 bases, with 2 bases of the junction left unmatched. The CDR3 totals 17 residues. In DNA, the CDR3 is TGTGCCAGTAGTATAAGGACTAGCGGGAGGACCTACAATGAGCAGTTCTTC. Its protein is CASSIRTSGRTYNEQFF.

This clone was seen a single time. The chain links TRBV19 to TRBJ1-1; D unresolved. V was trimmed by 6 bases and J by 1 base, leaving 15 bases between them. The CDR3 is 15 amino acids. Germline lookup yields CDR1 LNHDA and CDR2 SQIVND (reference sequence). CDR3 DNA: TGTGCCAGTAGCCAAAGGTTGGGGTGGAACACTGAAGCTTTCTTT. Its protein product is CASSQRLGWNTEAFF.

The J gene is TRBJ2-1, the V gene TRBV25-1, with 10 bases lining up with TRBD2. V shed 4 bases, J shed 9 bases, and the junction held 3 bases outside the gene matches. The CDR3 sequence is 13 residues long. Germline V CDR1 and CDR2: MGHDK, SYGVNS. CDR3 loop: CASSARTSGEQFF. The CDR3 nucleotides are TGTGCCAGCAGTGCCAGGACTAGCGGTGAGCAGTTCTTC.

This clone turned up a few times. The chain combines TRBV7-6 with TRBJ2-2, with TRBD2 identical over 7 bases. Unmatched junction bases numbered 9, after V lost 5 bases and J lost 3 bases. The CDR3 extends over 16 amino acids. In germline, CDR1 is SGHVS, CDR2 FNYEAQ. DNA of the CDR3: TGTGCCAGCAGCCCCAGTTGGGGGGGGGACACCGGGGAGCTGTTTTTT. Translation: CASSPSWGGDTGELFF.

This chain links TRBV4-2 with TRBJ2-5, with 9 bases identical to TRBD2. The CDR3 runs 16 residues. J was trimmed by 0 bases and V by 6 bases; bases with no gene match: 8. Per the germline V gene, CDR1 is LGHNA and CDR2 is YNFKEQ. The CDR3 sequence: CASSTISGRDQETQYF. In DNA form, the CDR3 reads TGTGCCAGCAGTACCATTAGCGGGAGAGACCAAGAGACCCAGTACTTC.